Described below is a single T cell receptor (beta chain) sequence and its context. Its antigen is as yet unknown. The PCR used 60 Vbeta and 13 Jbeta primers. The table came from immunoSEQ multiplex PCR; TCRdb's copy has only in-frame clones and leaves some out. The sample holds more than 50,000 clones, over 60% seen once. The data are from a study of cytomegalovirus exposure and HLA in healthy donors. About the study: An earlier analysis found 100 million or so unique TCR beta sequences from roughly 170 million T cells. From donors who were HLA-typed, an early data release held approximately 84 million unique TCRs.

Study-level points and caveats: In vitro work confirmed that a few CMV-associated chains recognize CMV antigens. Researchers catalogued approximately 170 TCR beta chains as cytomegalovirus-associated.

Trimming cost V 1 base and J 2 bases; bases outside gene matches: 6. The germline V gene has CDR1 SGHAT and CDR2 FQNNGV. There are 16 residues in the CDR3. This chain connects TRBV11-2 to TRBJ2-5; 8 bases fit TRBD1. The sequenced sample was PBMCs. The receptor was derived from a man in his fifties in good health and CMV-seropositive. The CDR3 DNA is TGTGCCAGCAGCTTAGTGCAGGGGGCTATACAAGAGACCCAGTACTTC. It codes for CASSLVQGAIQETQYF.